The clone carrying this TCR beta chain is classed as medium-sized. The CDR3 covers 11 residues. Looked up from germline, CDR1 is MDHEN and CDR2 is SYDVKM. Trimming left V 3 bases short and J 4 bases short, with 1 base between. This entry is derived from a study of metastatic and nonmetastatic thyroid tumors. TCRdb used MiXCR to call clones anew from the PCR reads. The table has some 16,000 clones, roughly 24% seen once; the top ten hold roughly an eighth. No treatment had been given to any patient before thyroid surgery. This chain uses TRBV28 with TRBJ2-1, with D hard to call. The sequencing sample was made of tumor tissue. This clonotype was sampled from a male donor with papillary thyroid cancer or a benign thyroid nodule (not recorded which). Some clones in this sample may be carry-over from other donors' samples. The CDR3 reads CASSFYNEQFF. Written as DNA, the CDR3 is TGTGCCAGCAGTTTTTACAATGAGCAGTTCTTC.